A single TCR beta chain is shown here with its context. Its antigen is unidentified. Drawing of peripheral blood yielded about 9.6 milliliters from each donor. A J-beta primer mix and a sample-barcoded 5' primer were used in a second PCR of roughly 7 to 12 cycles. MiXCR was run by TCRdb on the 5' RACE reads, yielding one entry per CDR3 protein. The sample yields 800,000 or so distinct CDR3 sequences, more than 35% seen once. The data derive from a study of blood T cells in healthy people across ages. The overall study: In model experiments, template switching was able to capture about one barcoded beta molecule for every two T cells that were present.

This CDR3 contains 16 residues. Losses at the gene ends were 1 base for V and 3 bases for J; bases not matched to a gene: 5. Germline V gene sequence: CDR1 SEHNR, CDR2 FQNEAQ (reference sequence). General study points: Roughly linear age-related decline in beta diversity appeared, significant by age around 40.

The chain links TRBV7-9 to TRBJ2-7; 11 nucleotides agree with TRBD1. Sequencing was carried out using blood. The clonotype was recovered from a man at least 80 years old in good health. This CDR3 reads CASSLDVGQGVYEQYF. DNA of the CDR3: TGTGCCAGCAGCTTAGACGTGGGACAGGGGGTCTACGAGCAGTACTTC.